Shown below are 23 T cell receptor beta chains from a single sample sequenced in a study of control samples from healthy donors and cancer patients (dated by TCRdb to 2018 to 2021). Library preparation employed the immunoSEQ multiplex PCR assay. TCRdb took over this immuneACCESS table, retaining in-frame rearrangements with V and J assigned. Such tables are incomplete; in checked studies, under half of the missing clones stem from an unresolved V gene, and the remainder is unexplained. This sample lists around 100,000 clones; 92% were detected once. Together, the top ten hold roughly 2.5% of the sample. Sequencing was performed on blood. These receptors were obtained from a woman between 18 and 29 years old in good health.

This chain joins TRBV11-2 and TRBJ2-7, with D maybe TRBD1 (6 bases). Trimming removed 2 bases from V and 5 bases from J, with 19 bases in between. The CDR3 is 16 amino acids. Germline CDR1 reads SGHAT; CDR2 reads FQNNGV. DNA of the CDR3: TGTGCCAGCAGCTTATGGGGTCAGGGGATTAGCGACGAGCAGTACTTC. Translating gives CASSLWGQGISDEQYF.

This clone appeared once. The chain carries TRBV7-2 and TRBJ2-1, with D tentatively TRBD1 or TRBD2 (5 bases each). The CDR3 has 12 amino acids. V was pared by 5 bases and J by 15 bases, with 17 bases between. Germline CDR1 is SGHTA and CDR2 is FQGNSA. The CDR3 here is CASSPRDRSRFF. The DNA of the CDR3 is TGTGCCAGCAGCCCCCGGGACCGGTCACGGTTCTTC.

The DNA for the CDR3 is TGTGCCACCAGCCGCCCTAAGGGACAGGGTTACAATGAGCAGTTCTTC. Its protein product is CATSRPKGQGYNEQFF. V usage is TRBV15 and J usage is TRBJ2-1; 9 bases agree with TRBD1. The V gene's germline CDR1 is LNHNV and CDR2 YYDKDF (reference sequence). With V trimmed by 5 bases and J by 4 bases, 9 bases remained unmatched. The CDR3 extends over 16 amino acids.

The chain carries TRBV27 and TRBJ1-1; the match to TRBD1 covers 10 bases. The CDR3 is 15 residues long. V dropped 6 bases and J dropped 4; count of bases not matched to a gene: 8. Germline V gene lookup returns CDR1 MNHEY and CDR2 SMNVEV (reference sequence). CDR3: CASRGRQGAGTEAFF. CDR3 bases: TGTGCCAGCAGGGGGAGACAGGGGGCGGGCACTGAAGCTTTCTTT.

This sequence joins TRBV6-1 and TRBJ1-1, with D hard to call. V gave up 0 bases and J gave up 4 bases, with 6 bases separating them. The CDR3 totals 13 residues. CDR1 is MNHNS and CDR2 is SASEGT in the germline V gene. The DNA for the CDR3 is TGTGCCAGCAGTGAAGCCCCTCGCACTGAAGCTTTCTTT. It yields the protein CASSEAPRTEAFF.

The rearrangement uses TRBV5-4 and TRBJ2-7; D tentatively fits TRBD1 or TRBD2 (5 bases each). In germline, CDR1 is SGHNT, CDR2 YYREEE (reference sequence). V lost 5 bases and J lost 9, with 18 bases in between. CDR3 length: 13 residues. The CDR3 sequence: CASSYRDPGTQYF. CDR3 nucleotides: TGTGCCAGCAGTTACCGGGATCCCGGGACGCAGTACTTC.

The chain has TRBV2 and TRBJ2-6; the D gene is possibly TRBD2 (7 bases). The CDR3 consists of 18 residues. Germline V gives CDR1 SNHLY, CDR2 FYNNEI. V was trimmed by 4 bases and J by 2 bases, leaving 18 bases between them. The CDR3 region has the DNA TGTGCCAGCAGTGGCATTGGGGGGGCGCGGGCTGGGGCCAACGTCCTGACTTTC. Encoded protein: CASSGIGGARAGANVLTF.

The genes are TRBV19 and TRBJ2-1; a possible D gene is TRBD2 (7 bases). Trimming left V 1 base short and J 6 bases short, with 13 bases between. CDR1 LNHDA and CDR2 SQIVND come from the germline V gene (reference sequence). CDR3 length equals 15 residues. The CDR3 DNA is TGTGCCAGTAGTATAGGAGGGGGGGCAAGCAATGAGCAGTTCTTC. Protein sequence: CASSIGGGASNEQFF.

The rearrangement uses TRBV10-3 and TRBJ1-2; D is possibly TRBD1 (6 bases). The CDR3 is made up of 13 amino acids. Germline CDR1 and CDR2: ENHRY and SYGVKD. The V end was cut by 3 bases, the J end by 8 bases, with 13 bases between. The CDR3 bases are TGTGCCATCAGTGAACAGGGAGCGGAGGGCTACACCTTC. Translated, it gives CAISEQGAEGYTF.

The CDR3 sequence: CASRPGTGSYNEQFF. The DNA of the CDR3 is TGCGCCAGCAGACCCGGGACAGGGAGCTACAATGAGCAGTTCTTC. The chain employs TRBV10-2 and TRBJ2-1; TRBD1 aligns across 9 bases. The V gene's germline CDR1 is WSHSY and CDR2 SAAADI. CDR3 length: 15 residues. The junction had 6 bases not matched to a gene; V was cut back by 6 bases and J by 3 bases.

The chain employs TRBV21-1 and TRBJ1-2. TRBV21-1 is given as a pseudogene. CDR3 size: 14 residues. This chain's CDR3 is CASSSSRTGKVYTF. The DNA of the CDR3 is TGTGCCAGCAGCTCTTCCCGGACTGGAAAAGTCTACACCTTC.

The chain's CDR3 is CASSGDTYTEAFF. The CDR3 region has the DNA TGTGCCAGCAGCGGGGACACTTACACTGAAGCTTTCTTT. J is TRBJ1-1 and V is TRBV6-5, with D perhaps TRBD1 (6 bases). The CDR3 runs 13 residues. V lost 6 bases and J 3 bases, leaving 11 bases between the germline ends. The germline V gene encodes CDR1 MNHEY and CDR2 SVGAGI.

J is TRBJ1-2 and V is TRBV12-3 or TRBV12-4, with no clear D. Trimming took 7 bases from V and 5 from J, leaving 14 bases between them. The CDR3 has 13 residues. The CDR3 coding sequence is TGTGCCAGCACTCTGGACTCGAAATATGGCTACACCTTC. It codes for CASTLDSKYGYTF.

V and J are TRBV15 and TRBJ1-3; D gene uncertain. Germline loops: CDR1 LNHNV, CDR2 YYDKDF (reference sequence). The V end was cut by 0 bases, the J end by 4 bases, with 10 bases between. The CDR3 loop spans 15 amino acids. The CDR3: CATSRDRADGNTIYF. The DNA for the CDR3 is TGTGCCACCAGCAGAGATCGGGCAGACGGAAACACCATATATTTT.

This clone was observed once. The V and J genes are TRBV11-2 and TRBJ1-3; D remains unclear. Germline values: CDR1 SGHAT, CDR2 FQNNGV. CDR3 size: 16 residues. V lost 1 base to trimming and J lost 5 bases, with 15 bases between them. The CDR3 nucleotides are TGTGCCAGCAGCTTAGTGCGGGTAGCAATTCGAAACACCATATATTTT. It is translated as CASSLVRVAIRNTIYF.

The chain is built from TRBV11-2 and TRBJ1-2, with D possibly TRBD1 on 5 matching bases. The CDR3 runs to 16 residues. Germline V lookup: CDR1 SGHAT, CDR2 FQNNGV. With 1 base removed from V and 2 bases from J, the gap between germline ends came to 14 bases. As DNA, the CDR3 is TGTGCCAGCAGCTTAGGGGCAGGGTTGTTAAACTATGGCTACACCTTC. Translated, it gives CASSLGAGLLNYGYTF.

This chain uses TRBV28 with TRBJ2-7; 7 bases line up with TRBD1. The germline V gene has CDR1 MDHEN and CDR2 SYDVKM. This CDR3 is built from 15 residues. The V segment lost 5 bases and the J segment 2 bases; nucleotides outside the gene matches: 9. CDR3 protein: CASSPPTGPTYEQYF. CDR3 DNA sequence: TGTGCCAGCAGTCCACCGACAGGGCCTACCTACGAGCAGTACTTC.

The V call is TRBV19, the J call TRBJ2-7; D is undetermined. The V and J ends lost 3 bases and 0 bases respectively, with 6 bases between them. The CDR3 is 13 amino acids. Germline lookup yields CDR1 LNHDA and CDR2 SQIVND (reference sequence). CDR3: CASSISSSYEQYF. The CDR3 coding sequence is TGTGCCAGTAGTATTTCTAGCTCCTACGAGCAGTACTTC. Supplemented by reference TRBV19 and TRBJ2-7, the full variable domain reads DGGITQSPKYLFRKEGQNVTLSCEQNLNHDAMYWYRQDPGQGLRLIYYSQIVNDFQKGDIAEGYSVSREKKESFPLTVTSAQKNPTAFYLCASSISSSYEQYFGPGTRLTVT.

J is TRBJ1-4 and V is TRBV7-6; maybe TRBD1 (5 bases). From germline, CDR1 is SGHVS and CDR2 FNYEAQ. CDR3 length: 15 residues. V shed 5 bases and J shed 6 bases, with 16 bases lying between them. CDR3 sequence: CASSPTGTGDEKLFF. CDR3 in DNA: TGTGCCAGCAGCCCGACCGGGACGGGAGATGAAAAACTGTTTTTT. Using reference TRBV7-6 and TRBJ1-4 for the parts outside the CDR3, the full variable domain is GAGVSQSPRYKVTKRGQDVALRCDPISGHVSLYWYRQALGQGPEFLTYFNYEAQQDKSGLPNDRFSAERPEGSISTLTIQRTEQRDSAMYRCASSPTGTGDEKLFFGSGTQLSVL.

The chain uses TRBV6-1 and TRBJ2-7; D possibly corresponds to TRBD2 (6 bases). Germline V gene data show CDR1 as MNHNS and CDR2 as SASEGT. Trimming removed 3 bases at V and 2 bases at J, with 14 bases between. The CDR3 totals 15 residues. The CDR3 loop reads CASSEGGSAPYEQYF. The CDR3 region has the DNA TGTGCCAGCAGTGAGGGGGGATCAGCCCCCTACGAGCAGTACTTC.

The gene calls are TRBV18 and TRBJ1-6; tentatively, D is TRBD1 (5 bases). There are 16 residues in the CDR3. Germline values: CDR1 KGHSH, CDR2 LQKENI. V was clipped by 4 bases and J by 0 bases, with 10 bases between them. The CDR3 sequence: CASSLTGTSYNSPLHF. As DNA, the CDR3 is TGTGCCAGCTCACTTACCGGGACCTCCTATAATTCACCCCTCCACTTT.

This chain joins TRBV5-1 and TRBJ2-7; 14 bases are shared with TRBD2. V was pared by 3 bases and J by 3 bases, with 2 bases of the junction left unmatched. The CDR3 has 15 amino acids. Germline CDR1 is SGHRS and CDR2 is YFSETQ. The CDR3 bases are TGCGCCAGCAGCTGGGGACTAGCGGGAGTCTACGAGCAGTACTTC. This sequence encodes CASSWGLAGVYEQYF.

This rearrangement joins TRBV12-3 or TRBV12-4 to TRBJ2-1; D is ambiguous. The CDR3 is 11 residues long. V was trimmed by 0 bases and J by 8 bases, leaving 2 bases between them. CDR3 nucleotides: TGTGCCAGCAGTTTAGCGGATGAGCAGTTCTTC. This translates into CASSLADEQFF.